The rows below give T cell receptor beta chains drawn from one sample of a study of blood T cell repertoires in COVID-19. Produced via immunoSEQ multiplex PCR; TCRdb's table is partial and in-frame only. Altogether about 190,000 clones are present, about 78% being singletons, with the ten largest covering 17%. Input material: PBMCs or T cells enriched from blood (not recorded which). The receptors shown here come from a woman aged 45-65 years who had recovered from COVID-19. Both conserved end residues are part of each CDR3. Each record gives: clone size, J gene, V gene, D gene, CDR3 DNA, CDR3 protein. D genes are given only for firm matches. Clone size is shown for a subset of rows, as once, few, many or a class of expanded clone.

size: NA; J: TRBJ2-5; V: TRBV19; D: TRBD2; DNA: TGTGCCAGTAGTACCCCGGGACTAGCGGCGGAGACCCAGTACTTC; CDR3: CASSTPGLAAETQYF
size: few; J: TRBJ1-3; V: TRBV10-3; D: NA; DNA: TGTGCCATCAGTGCCCAGAGGGACACCATATATTTT; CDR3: CAISAQRDTIYF
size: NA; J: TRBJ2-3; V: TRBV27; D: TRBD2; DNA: TGTGCCAGCAGTTTAGGACTAGCGACAGATACGCAGTATTTT; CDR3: CASSLGLATDTQYF
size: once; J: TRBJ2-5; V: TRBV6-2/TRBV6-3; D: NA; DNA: TGTGCCAGCAGCCGAACGGGACTCCCGCAGTCCGGTACCCAGTACTTC; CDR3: CASSRTGLPQSGTQYF
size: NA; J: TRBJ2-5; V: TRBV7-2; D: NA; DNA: TGTGCCAGCAGCTTATTAATTCCGGGCAGGATAGGAGGGGAGACCCAGTACTTC; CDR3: CASSLLIPGRIGGETQYF
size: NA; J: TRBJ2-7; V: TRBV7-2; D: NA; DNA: TGTGCCAGCAGCTTAGGCGCCTACTCCTACGAGCAGTACTTC; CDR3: CASSLGAYSYEQYF
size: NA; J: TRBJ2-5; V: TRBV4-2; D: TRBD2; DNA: TGTGCCAGCAGCCAAGAATCGATTTTCCCCAGCGGGAGAGGCCAAGAGACCCAGTACTTC; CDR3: CASSQESIFPSGRGQETQYF
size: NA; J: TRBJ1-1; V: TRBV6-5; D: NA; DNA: TGTGCCAGCAGTTACTCGAGATCCGGAGACACTGAAGCTTTCTTT; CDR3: CASSYSRSGDTEAFF
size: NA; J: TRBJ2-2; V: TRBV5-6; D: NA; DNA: TGTGCCAGCAGCGAGGTTGGCAGGGGCGGCACCGGGGAGCTGTTTTTT; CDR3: CASSEVGRGGTGELFF
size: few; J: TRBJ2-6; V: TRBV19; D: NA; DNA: TGTGCCAGTAGACACCGAGGCAGTATTATTTCTGGGGCCAACGTCCTGACTTTC; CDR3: CASRHRGSIISGANVLTF
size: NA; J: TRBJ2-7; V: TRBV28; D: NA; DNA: TGTGCCAGCAACGGGGTCAACGAGCAGTACTTC; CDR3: CASNGVNEQYF
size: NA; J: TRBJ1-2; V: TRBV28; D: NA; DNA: TGTGCCAGCAGCACCGGGACAAGCGGCTATGGCTACACCTTC; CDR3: CASSTGTSGYGYTF
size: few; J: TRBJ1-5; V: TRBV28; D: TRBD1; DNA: TGTGCCAGCAGTTACCCCGCGGGACAGGCCTATAGCAATCAGCCCCAGCATTTT; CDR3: CASSYPAGQAYSNQPQHF
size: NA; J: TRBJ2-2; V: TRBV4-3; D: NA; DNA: TGCGCCAGCAGCCAAGGGCAGGGCGCGAACACCGGGGAGCTGTTTTTT; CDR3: CASSQGQGANTGELFF
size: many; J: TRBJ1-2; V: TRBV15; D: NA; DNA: TGTGCCACCAGCAGACAGACAGGCGCCTATGGCTACACCTTC; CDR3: CATSRQTGAYGYTF
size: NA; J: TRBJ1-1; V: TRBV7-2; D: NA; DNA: TGTGCCAGCAGCCCGCGGACAGCTCCTGATTGGGAAGCTTTCTTT; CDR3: CASSPRTAPDWEAFF
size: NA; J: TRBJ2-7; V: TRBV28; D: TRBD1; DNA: TGTGCCAGCAACCTACGAACAGGGGCCTTTTACGACGAGCAGTACTTC; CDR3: CASNLRTGAFYDEQYF
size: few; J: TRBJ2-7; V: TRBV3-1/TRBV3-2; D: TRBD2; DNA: TGTGCCAGCAGCCAAGAGCGGACAGACCAGACTAGCGGGAGAAGGTACGAGCAGTACTTC; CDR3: CASSQERTDQTSGRRYEQYF
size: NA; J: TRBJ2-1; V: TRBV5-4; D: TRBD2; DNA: TGTGCCAGCAGTACGCTAGCGGGAGTCGGCAATGAGCAGTTCTTC; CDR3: CASSTLAGVGNEQFF
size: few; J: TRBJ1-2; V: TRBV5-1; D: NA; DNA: TGCGCCAGCAGCTTGGTGGGCGAATATAACTATGGCTACACCTTC; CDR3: CASSLVGEYNYGYTF
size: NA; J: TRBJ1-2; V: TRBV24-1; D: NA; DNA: TGTGCCACCAGTGATTGGAGAATTAACTATGGCTACACCTTC; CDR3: CATSDWRINYGYTF
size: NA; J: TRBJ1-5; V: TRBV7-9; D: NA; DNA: TGTGCCAGCAGCTTAGTGGCTGCTTCAGACAATCAGCCCCAGCATTTT; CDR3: CASSLVAASDNQPQHF
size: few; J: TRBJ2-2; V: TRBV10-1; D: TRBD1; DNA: TGCGCCAGCAGTGAGTCGGGAGGGGACAGGGTGCCCGGGGAGCTGTTTTTT; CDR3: CASSESGGDRVPGELFF
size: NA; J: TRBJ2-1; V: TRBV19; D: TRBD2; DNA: TGTGCCAGTAGTACCTACACCCGGCTAGCGGGAGGGCCGACGGCCCACAATGAGCAGTTCTTC; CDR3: CASSTYTRLAGGPTAHNEQFF
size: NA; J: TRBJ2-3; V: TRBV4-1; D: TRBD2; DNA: TGCGCCAGTAGCTTCGGTGTGGGGCTAGCGGGCACAGATACGCAGTATTTT; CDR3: CASSFGVGLAGTDTQYF
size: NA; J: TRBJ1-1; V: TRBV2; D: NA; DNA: TGTGCCAGCAGATATACAGGTCGTGGTTCTGAAGCTTTCTTT; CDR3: CASRYTGRGSEAFF
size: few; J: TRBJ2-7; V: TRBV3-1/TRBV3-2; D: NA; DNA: TGTGCCAGCAGCCAAATGTGGGAGAGGTCCTACGAGCAGTACTTC; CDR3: CASSQMWERSYEQYF
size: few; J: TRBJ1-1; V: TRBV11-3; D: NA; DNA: TGTGCCAGCGGACCCACCGCGGACACCGAGAACACTGAAGCTTTCTTT; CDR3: CASGPTADTENTEAFF
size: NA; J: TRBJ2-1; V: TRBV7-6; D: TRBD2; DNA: TGTGCCAGCAGCTTAGAGGCCGACGGACTAGCGGCAAGCTCCTACAATGAGCAGTTCTTC; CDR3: CASSLEADGLAASSYNEQFF